What follows are 13 T cell receptor beta chains derived from one specimen sequenced in a study of T cell responses to AZD1222 COVID-19 vaccine. Assay used: immunoSEQ multiplex PCR; TCRdb lists only in-frame clones, some missing. Here the sample spans roughly 180,000 clones, approximately 90% being singletons. The source material was peripheral blood, sampled on day 0 of AZD1222 vaccination. These receptors all stem from an adult in good health.

The CDR3 region is CASSPPGQGGEKLFF. CDR3 DNA: TGTGCCAGCAGCCCCCCGGGACAGGGTGGTGAAAAACTGTTTTTT. The gene calls are TRBV3-1 (or the pseudogene TRBV3-2) and TRBJ1-4; TRBD1 matches at 9 bases. Trimming at V came to 4 bases and at J to 7 bases, leaving 7 bases not matched to a gene. This CDR3 spans 15 amino acids. CDR1 and CDR2 (germline): LGHDT, YNNKEL (reference sequence).

The chain carries TRBV11-3 and TRBJ1-1; tentative D call: TRBD1 (6 bases). Germline V gives CDR1 SGHNT, CDR2 YENEEA. V lost 4 bases and J 1 base, leaving 10 bases between the germline ends. The CDR3 is 14 residues long. The CDR3 region has the DNA TGTGCCAGCAGCTCCGGGACACCGAACACTGAAGCTTTCTTT. This encodes CASSSGTPNTEAFF.

The J gene is TRBJ2-3, the V gene TRBV27, with D perhaps given as TRBD1 or TRBD2 (5 bases each). There are 14 residues in the CDR3. V lost 6 bases and J lost 3, with 13 bases in between. Germline V lookup: CDR1 MNHEY, CDR2 SMNVEV (reference sequence). The CDR3 is CASSILWGTDTQYF. CDR3 bases: TGTGCCAGCAGCATTCTCTGGGGGACAGATACGCAGTATTTT.

The genes are TRBV18 and TRBJ2-3; TRBD2 agrees at 8 bases. This CDR3 is 16 amino acids long. Trimming took 6 bases from V and 3 from J; bases not matched to a gene: 11. Germline CDR1 reads KGHSH; CDR2 reads LQKENI. The DNA of the CDR3 is TGTGCCAGCTCCCCCTTATCGGGACTAGAGACAGATACGCAGTATTTT. Translated, it gives CASSPLSGLETDTQYF.

The chain recombines TRBV28 with TRBJ2-1; D gene unclear. The CDR3 runs to 13 residues. V lost 4 bases to trimming and J lost 10 bases, with 14 bases between them. The germline V gene has CDR1 MDHEN and CDR2 SYDVKM. The CDR3 bases are TGTGCCAGCAGTTCCGGGCCGCCCGTCGAGCAGTTCTTC. Translation: CASSSGPPVEQFF.

This chain connects TRBV27 to TRBJ2-1; D possibly corresponds to TRBD2 (6 bases). Germline V CDR1 and CDR2: MNHEY, SMNVEV (reference sequence). V gave up 4 bases and J gave up 0 bases, with 13 bases separating them. CDR3 length equals 16 residues. This chain's CDR3 is CASSSGSIDSYNEQFF. The CDR3 DNA follows: TGTGCCAGCAGTTCCGGGAGTATAGACTCCTACAATGAGCAGTTCTTC.

The chain links TRBV5-1 to TRBJ2-1; the match to TRBD2 covers 10 bases. The ends lost 4 bases at V and 4 bases at J; junction bases unmatched: 8. CDR1 and CDR2 from the germline V gene are SGHRS and YFSETQ. There are 16 residues in the CDR3. The CDR3 reads CASSVDGTSVYNEQFF. CDR3 DNA sequence: TGCGCCAGCAGCGTGGACGGGACTAGCGTATACAATGAGCAGTTCTTC.

The chain carries TRBV6-4 and TRBJ2-3; 13 bases agree with TRBD2. Germline trimming cut 2 bases from V and 6 bases from J; bases unmatched to any gene: 2. The CDR3 contains 15 residues. Germline CDR1 is MRHNA and CDR2 is SNTAGT. This CDR3 is CASSDRTSGSDTQYF. CDR3 sequence (DNA): TGTGCCAGCAGTGACCGGACTAGCGGGAGTGATACGCAGTATTTT.

Only one count was recorded for this clone. V usage is TRBV7-9 and J usage is TRBJ1-5; no clear D gene. The CDR3 is 13 residues long. CDR1 SEHNR and CDR2 FQNEAQ come from the germline V gene (reference sequence). Trimming shortened V by 3 bases and J by 2 bases, and 5 bases separated the two germline ends. The CDR3 loop reads CASSFNGNQPQHF. Here the CDR3 DNA reads TGTGCCAGCAGCTTTAACGGCAATCAGCCCCAGCATTTT.

The table lists this clone with a count of one. The chain recombines TRBV11-3 with TRBJ2-7; D is undetermined. The germline gives CDR1 SGHNT, CDR2 YENEEA. V lost 4 bases and J lost 5, with 9 bases in between. This CDR3 is 12 amino acids long. CDR3 sequence reads: CASSYGYDEQYF. The CDR3 coding sequence is TGTGCCAGCAGCTACGGATACGACGAGCAGTACTTC.

The CDR3 DNA reads TGTGCCAGCAGTGATAGCGGCTCTGGGGCCAACGTCCTGACTTTC. It encodes CASSDSGSGANVLTF. The J gene is TRBJ2-6, the V gene TRBV6-1; D is perhaps TRBD2 (6 bases). The CDR3 sequence is 15 residues long. The V and J ends lost 3 bases and 0 bases respectively, with 6 bases between them. Germline V gene data show CDR1 as MNHNS and CDR2 as SASEGT.

This chain uses TRBV6-5 with TRBJ1-4, with D hard to call. The length of the CDR3 is 13 residues. Trimming stripped 10 bases from V and 3 bases from J, with 12 bases between. Germline V gene lookup returns CDR1 MNHEY and CDR2 SVGAGI. As DNA, the CDR3 is TGTGCCAACTTAAGACAAGCTAATGAAAAACTGTTTTTT. The encoded protein is CANLRQANEKLFF.

The chain uses TRBV6-2 or TRBV6-3 and TRBJ1-1; D is undetermined. The CDR3 length is 15 residues. Trimming took off 2 bases at V and 6 bases at J, with 16 bases between the two ends. In germline, CDR1 is MNHEY, CDR2 SVGEGT. CDR3 loop: CASSYPWTSPPEAFF. The CDR3 coding sequence is TGTGCCAGCAGTTACCCTTGGACCTCCCCTCCTGAAGCTTTCTTT.